This T cell receptor (beta chain) was observed in a study of vaccination and CD4 T cells after COVID-19. The length of the CDR3 is 15 residues. With 5 bases clipped from V and 2 bases from J, the junction kept 5 bases outside the gene matches. Germline V gives CDR1 SGHTA, CDR2 FQGNSA. The Oncomine TCR Beta short-read assay sequenced DNA from cultured CD4+ T cells. MiXCR was run by TCRdb on the PCR reads, yielding one entry per CDR3 protein. The data hold fewer than 10,000 distinct CDR3 sequences, with just under 65% observed a single time. On this clonotype: Its target is unknown.

The treatment here: approximately nine-day PBMC culture with coronavirus spike peptide pools or control peptides (ViraFEST assay). After expanding antigen-specific T cells with peptide pools, ViraFEST sequenced their TCRs. The clonotype was recovered from a human donor who had recovered from COVID-19. The chain links TRBV7-2 to TRBJ2-3, with 9 nucleotides matching TRBD2. Material for sequencing was CD4+ T cells from blood, cultured in vitro. Here the CDR3 DNA reads TGTGCCAGCAGCGCGGGACTAGCCTTCACAGATACGCAGTATTTT. Residues: CASSAGLAFTDTQYF.